Here is one T cell receptor (beta chain) with its context. The antigen remains unidentified. The sample is drawn from a study of cytomegalovirus exposure and HLA in healthy donors. Across the whole study: The study's early data release held tens of millions of unique TCRs from HLA-typed donors. Study-wide results and limits: The study labeled more than 150 TCR beta chains cytomegalovirus-associated.

This CDR3 region has 15 residues. Germline CDR1 and CDR2: MNHNY and SVGAGI (reference sequence). The V and J ends lost 6 bases and 8 bases, in that order; junction bases with no gene match: 7. At sampling all donors were nominally healthy, likely with unrecorded immune exposures. The PCR was carried out with 60 Vbeta primers and 13 Jbeta primers. TCRdb's copy holds only in-frame clones and misses some; the assay was immunoSEQ multiplex PCR. Altogether fewer than 300,000 clones are present, 75% to 90% being singletons, with the ten largest covering roughly 0.31%. The rearrangement links TRBV6-6 to TRBJ1-6, with 10 nucleotides matching TRBD1. The sequenced material came from PBMCs. The TCR sequence derives from a girl aged 2 to 10 in good health and CMV-seronegative. This chain's CDR3 is CASSNDRGLHSPLHF. The CDR3 bases are TGTGCCAGCAGCAATGACAGGGGGCTTCATTCACCCCTCCACTTT.